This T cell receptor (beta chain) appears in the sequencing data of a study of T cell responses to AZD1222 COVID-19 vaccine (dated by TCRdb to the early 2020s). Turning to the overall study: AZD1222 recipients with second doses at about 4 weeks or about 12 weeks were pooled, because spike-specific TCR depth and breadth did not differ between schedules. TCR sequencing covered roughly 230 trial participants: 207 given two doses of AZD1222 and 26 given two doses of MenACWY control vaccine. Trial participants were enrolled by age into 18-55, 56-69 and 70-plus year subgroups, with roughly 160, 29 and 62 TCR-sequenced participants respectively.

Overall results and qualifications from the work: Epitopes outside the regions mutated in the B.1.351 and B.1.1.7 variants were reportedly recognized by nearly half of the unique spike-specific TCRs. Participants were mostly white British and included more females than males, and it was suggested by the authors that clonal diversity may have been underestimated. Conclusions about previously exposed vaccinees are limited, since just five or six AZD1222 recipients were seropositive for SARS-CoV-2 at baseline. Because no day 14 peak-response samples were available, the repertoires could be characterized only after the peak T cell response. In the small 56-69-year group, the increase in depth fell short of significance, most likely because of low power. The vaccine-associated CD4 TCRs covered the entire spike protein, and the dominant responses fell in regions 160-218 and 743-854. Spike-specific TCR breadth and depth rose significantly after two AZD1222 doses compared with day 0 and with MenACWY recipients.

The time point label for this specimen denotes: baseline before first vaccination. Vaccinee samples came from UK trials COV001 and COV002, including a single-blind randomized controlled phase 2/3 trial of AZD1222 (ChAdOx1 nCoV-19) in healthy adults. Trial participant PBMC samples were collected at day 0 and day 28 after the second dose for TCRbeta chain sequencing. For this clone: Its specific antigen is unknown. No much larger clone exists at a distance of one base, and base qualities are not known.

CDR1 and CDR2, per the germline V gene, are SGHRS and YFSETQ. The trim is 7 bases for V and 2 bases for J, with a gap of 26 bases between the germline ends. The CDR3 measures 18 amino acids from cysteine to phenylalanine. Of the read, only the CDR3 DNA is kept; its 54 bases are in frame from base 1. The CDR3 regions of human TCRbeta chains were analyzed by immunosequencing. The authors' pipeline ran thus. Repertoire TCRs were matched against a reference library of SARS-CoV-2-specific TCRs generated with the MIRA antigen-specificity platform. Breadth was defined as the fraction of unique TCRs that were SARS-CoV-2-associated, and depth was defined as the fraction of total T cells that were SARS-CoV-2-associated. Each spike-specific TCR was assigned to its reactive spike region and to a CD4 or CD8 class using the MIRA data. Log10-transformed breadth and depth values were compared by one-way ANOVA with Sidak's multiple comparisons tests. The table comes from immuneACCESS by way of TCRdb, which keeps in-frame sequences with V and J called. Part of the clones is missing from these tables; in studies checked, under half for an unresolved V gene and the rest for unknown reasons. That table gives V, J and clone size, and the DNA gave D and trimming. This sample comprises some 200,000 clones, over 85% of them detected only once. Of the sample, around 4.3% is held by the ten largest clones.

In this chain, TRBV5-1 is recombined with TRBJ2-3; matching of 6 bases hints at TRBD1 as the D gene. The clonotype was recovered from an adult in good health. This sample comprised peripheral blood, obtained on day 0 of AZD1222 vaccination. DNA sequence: TGCGCCAGCCACGCTGTCCTAAGACAGGCCCAAGACACAGATACGCAGTATTTT. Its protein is CASHAVLRQAQDTDTQYF.